Each of the 15 T cell receptor beta chains below was sequenced from the same sample in a study of cytomegalovirus exposure and HLA in healthy donors. PCR used 60 Vbeta primers and 13 Jbeta primers. Repertoires were generated with immunoSEQ multiplex PCR, while TCRdb's copy carries only in-frame clones and drops some. The data contain some 100,000 clones, 65% to 80% of them singletons. Source material: PBMCs. These receptors originate from a man aged 40-49 years in good health and CMV-seropositive.

The chain employs TRBV5-1 and TRBJ2-3, with TRBD1 identical over 7 bases. Germline V lookup: CDR1 SGHRS, CDR2 YFSETQ. V dropped 6 bases and J dropped 4; count of bases not matched to a gene: 8. The CDR3 has 14 residues. CDR3 residues: CASKSGTAADTQYF. Here the CDR3 DNA reads TGCGCCAGCAAATCCGGGACAGCCGCAGATACGCAGTATTTT.

The chain employs TRBV11-2 and TRBJ1-5; 10 bases map to TRBD1. In germline, CDR1 is SGHAT, CDR2 FQNNGV. This CDR3 is built from 17 residues. V gave up 5 bases and J gave up 7 bases; unmatched junction bases: 14. Here the CDR3 reads CASSPTHGTGEWQPQHF. CDR3 nucleotide sequence: TGTGCCAGCAGCCCCACCCATGGGACAGGGGAGTGGCAGCCCCAGCATTTT.

V is TRBV11-3 and J is TRBJ2-7; possible D gene TRBD1, 6 bases. Trimming took 5 bases from V and 7 from J, leaving 12 bases between them. CDR3 length: 12 residues. Germline CDR1 and CDR2: SGHNT and YENEEA. This chain's CDR3 is CASSTQGEEQYF. CDR3 DNA sequence: TGTGCCAGCAGCACACAGGGAGAAGAGCAGTACTTC.

V gene TRBV6-1 combines with J gene TRBJ1-2, with 9 positions matching TRBD1. The V gene end was trimmed by 3 bases and the J gene end by 7 bases; junction bases not matched to a gene: 6. This CDR3 is built from 14 residues. CDR1 and CDR2 from the germline V gene are MNHNS and SASEGT. As DNA, the CDR3 is TGTGCCAGCAGTGAGATCCCGGGACAGGGTGGCTACACCTTC. Translated, it gives CASSEIPGQGGYTF.

This chain uses TRBV11-2 with TRBJ2-2, with D tentatively TRBD2 (6 bases). The CDR3 extends over 15 amino acids. V shed 1 base and J shed 0 bases, with 6 bases lying between them. Germline V gene lookup returns CDR1 SGHAT and CDR2 FQNNGV. CDR3 sequence: CASSLGGANTGELFF. The CDR3 DNA reads TGTGCCAGCAGCTTAGGCGGGGCGAACACCGGGGAGCTGTTTTTT.

This clone was seen just once. The chain carries TRBV5-8 and TRBJ2-7; D uncertain. Deletions cut 4 bases from V and 3 bases from J, with 8 bases between. Germline CDR1 and CDR2: SGHTS and YDEGEE. This CDR3 has 12 amino acids. For the CDR3, the DNA is TGTGCCAGCAGCGATCCCTACTACGAGCAGTACTTC. Translation gives CASSDPYYEQYF.

This chain joins TRBV6-5 and TRBJ2-7; perhaps TRBD1 as D (6 bases). The germline V and J ends were trimmed by 5 bases and 6 bases, with 17 bases remaining between them. The CDR3 has 14 amino acids. CDR1 is MNHEY, CDR2 SVGAGI, per germline. This CDR3 reads CASSKQGKGSEQYF. CDR3 bases: TGTGCCAGCAGTAAACAGGGAAAGGGAAGCGAGCAGTACTTC.

This chain connects TRBV6-5 to TRBJ1-2; a weak D match, TRBD1 (6 bases). Germline V gives CDR1 MNHEY, CDR2 SVGAGI. Between the trimmed V and J ends, which lost 6 bases and 5 bases, there was a span of 13 bases. The CDR3 is 13 amino acids. The CDR3 region is CASSDEGEYGYTF. The CDR3 DNA follows: TGTGCCAGCAGCGACGAGGGGGAATATGGCTACACCTTC.

The V call is TRBV9, the J call TRBJ2-5, with 12 bases lining up with TRBD2. This CDR3 has 17 amino acids. Germline-derived CDR1 and CDR2 are SGDLS and YYNGEE. V lost 4 bases and J lost 4; bases outside the gene matches: 11. CDR3 coding DNA: TGTGCCAGCAGCCCCGGTTCTAGCGGGGGGGTTGGAGAGACCCAGTACTTC. Translating gives CASSPGSSGGVGETQYF.

This clone was observed a handful of times. The chain couples TRBV19 to TRBJ1-5; D is possibly TRBD1 (5 bases). Germline CDR1 is LNHDA and CDR2 is SQIVND (reference sequence). With 6 bases removed from V and 0 bases from J, the gap between germline ends came to 9 bases. The CDR3 length is 14 residues. The CDR3 region has the DNA TGTGCCAGTAGCCGGGGGACTAGCAATCAGCCCCAGCATTTT. This sequence encodes CASSRGTSNQPQHF. The full variable domain, its missing parts supplied by reference TRBV19 and TRBJ1-5, is DGGITQSPKYLFRKEGQNVTLSCEQNLNHDAMYWYRQDPGQGLRLIYYSQIVNDFQKGDIAEGYSVSREKKESFPLTVTSAQKNPTAFYLCASSRGTSNQPQHFGDGTRLSIL.

This clone has just a few counts. The J gene is TRBJ2-5, the V gene TRBV18, with 8 bases identical to TRBD1. The germline V gene encodes CDR1 KGHSH and CDR2 LQKENI. The CDR3 has 14 residues. J lost 3 bases, V lost 6 bases, and 6 bases had no gene match. CDR3 coding DNA: TGTGCCAGCTCCCTAATGACAGGGGAAGAGACCCAGTACTTC. Protein product: CASSLMTGEETQYF.

This clone was detected once. V is TRBV2 and J is TRBJ2-1, with 9 positions matching TRBD1. From germline, CDR1 is SNHLY and CDR2 FYNNEI. This CDR3 region has 16 residues. V gave up 1 base and J gave up 8 bases; unmatched junction bases: 9. The CDR3 DNA reads as TGTGCCAGCAGTGAAGTTGGGGGACAGGGAAGGGATGAGCAGTTCTTC. Its translation: CASSEVGGQGRDEQFF.

The rearrangement joins TRBV4-2 to TRBJ2-7; weak D call: TRBD2 (5 bases). CDR1 and CDR2 (germline): LGHNA, YNFKEQ. The germline V and J ends were trimmed by 0 bases and 0 bases, with 12 bases remaining between them. CDR3 length: 16 amino acids. The CDR3 loop reads CASSQEGRSSSYEQYF. The CDR3 bases are TGTGCCAGCAGCCAAGAGGGGAGATCGAGCTCCTACGAGCAGTACTTC.

V and J are TRBV4-3 and TRBJ1-2, with D perhaps TRBD1 (5 bases). Trimming pared 0 bases from V and 7 bases from J, leaving 21 bases between. This CDR3 region has 17 residues. The germline gives CDR1 LGHNA, CDR2 YSLEER. CDR3 DNA sequence: TGCGCCAGCAGCCAAGACCAAACAGACAGATCCACGGGTGGCTACACCTTC. Amino acid sequence: CASSQDQTDRSTGGYTF.

V usage is TRBV11-2 and J usage is TRBJ1-1; perhaps TRBD1 as D (6 bases). Germline loops: CDR1 SGHAT, CDR2 FQNNGV. The CDR3 extends over 16 amino acids. V lost 5 bases, J lost 2 bases, and 18 bases lay in between. CDR3 DNA sequence: TGTGCCAGCAGCCGTCAAGGGGCAGGGGCAAACACTGAAGCTTTCTTT. Translating gives CASSRQGAGANTEAFF.